The entry below describes one TCR beta chain. No antigen is known for it. The source of the sample is a study of cytomegalovirus exposure and HLA in healthy donors. Use of 60 Vbeta and 13 Jbeta primers characterized the PCR. Assay: immunoSEQ multiplex PCR; the TCRdb copy retains only in-frame clones and omits some. The sample carries about 160,000 clones, roughly four fifths recorded once. Study-wide points: Sequencing depth roughly uniform across donors was assumed in presence/absence analyses.

Looked up from germline, CDR1 is MNHEY and CDR2 is SVGAGI. Trimming shortened V by 0 bases and J by 6 bases, and 11 bases separated the two germline ends. CDR3 size: 14 residues. The sequenced sample was PBMCs. This TCR came from a woman between 18 and 29 years old in good health and CMV-seronegative. The chain is built from TRBV6-5 and TRBJ1-2; D gene uncertain. The CDR3 nucleotides read TGTGCCAGCAGTTACTCAGGAGGAAGGCATGGCTACACCTTC. Residues: CASSYSGGRHGYTF.